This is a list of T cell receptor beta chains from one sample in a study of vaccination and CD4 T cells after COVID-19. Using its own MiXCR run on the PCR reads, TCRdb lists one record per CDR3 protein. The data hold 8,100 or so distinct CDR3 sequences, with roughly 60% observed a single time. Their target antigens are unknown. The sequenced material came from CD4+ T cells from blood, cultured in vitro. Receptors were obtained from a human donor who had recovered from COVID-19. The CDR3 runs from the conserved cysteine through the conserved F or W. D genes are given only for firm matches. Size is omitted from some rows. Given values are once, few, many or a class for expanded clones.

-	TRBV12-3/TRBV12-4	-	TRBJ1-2	CASSLSIAVKPYGYTF	TGTGCCAGCAGTTTGAGTATTGCAGTGAAACCCTATGGCTACACCTTC
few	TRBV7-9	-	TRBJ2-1	CASSYTHGVTAYNEQFF	TGTGCCAGCAGCTACACTCACGGCGTGACCGCCTACAATGAGCAGTTCTTC
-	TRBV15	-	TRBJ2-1	CATSRRNTGHNEQFF	TGTGCCACCAGCAGACGCAATACGGGACACAATGAGCAGTTCTTC
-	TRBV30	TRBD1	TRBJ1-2	CAWSANIGQGGYTF	TGTGCCTGGAGTGCCAACATTGGACAGGGTGGCTACACCTTC
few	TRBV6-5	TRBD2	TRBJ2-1	CASQLGSGGADEQFF	TGTGCCAGCCAGTTAGGTAGCGGGGGGGCAGATGAGCAGTTCTTC
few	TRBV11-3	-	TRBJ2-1	CASSLARLGRVF	TGTGCCAGCAGCTTAGCCAGACTAGGGCGGGTCTTC
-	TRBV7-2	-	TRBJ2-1	CASSLNTGEQFF	TGTGCCAGCAGCTTAAACACGGGAGAGCAGTTCTTC
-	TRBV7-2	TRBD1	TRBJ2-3	CASSSPGQGGVRGTDTQYF	TGTGCCAGCAGCTCACCGGGACAGGGAGGTGTTCGTGGCACAGATACGCAGTATTTT
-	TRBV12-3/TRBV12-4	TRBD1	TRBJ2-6	CASSAVPGTALSGANVLTF	TGTGCCAGCAGTGCCGTCCCCGGGACAGCCCTTTCTGGGGCCAACGTCCTGACTTTC
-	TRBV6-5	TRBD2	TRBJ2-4	CASSYPTGRDPKNIQYF	TGTGCCAGCAGTTACCCGACCGGGAGGGATCCCAAAAACATTCAGTACTTC